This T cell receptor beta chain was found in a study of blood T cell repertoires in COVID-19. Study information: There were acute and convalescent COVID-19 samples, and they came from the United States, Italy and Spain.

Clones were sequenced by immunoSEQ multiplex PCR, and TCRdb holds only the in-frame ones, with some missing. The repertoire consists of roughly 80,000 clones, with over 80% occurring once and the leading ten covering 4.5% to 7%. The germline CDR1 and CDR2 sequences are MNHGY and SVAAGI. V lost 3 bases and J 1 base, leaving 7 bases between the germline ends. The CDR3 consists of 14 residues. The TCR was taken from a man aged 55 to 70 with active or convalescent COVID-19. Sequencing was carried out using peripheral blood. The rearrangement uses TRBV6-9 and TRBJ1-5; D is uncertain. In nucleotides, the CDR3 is TGTGCCAGCAGTTACCCAGAAAGCAATCAGCCCCAGCATTTT. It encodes CASSYPESNQPQHF.